The 13 T cell receptor beta chains reported below all come from one sample, sequenced in a study of cytomegalovirus exposure and HLA in healthy donors. With 60 Vbeta and 13 Jbeta primers, the PCR was carried out. The method was immunoSEQ multiplex PCR; TCRdb's version includes in-frame clones alone and lacks a portion of them. The sample consists of about 62,000 clones, 87% of them appearing once. Source material: PBMCs. These receptors all come from a man aged 18 to 30 in good health and CMV-seronegative.

V and J are TRBV28 and TRBJ2-5; weak D call: TRBD2 (5 bases). The length of the CDR3 is 14 residues. Germline V gives CDR1 MDHEN, CDR2 SYDVKM. Trimming stripped 6 bases from V and 4 bases from J, with 15 bases between. CDR3 region: CASRTPAGRETQYF. In DNA form, the CDR3 reads TGTGCCAGCAGGACTCCTGCGGGCCGAGAGACCCAGTACTTC.

The rearrangement links TRBV6-1 to TRBJ2-3; TRBD2 aligns across 12 bases. The trim removed 4 bases at V and 0 bases at J, leaving 5 bases unmatched. This CDR3 is built from 17 residues. Germline CDR1 reads MNHNS; CDR2 reads SASEGT. The CDR3 reads CASSGLAGVTSTDTQYF. CDR3 DNA: TGTGCCAGCAGTGGACTAGCGGGGGTAACTAGCACAGATACGCAGTATTTT.

V usage is TRBV29-1 and J usage is TRBJ2-5, with TRBD1 as a possible D gene (5 bases). This CDR3 is built from 12 residues. V gave up 2 bases and J gave up 5 bases, with 9 bases separating them. The germline V gene has CDR1 SQVTM and CDR2 ANQGSEA. CDR3 DNA sequence: TGCAGCGTTGAAAGGGCAGGGGAGACCCAGTACTTC. It specifies CSVERAGETQYF.

The rearrangement links TRBV2 to TRBJ1-3; 12 bases match TRBD1. Germline loops: CDR1 SNHLY, CDR2 FYNNEI. The CDR3 totals 17 residues. With 6 bases clipped from V and 0 bases from J, the junction kept 6 bases outside the gene matches. The CDR3 region has the DNA TGTGCCAGCAGGGGGGACAGGGGGCCCTACTCTGGAAACACCATATATTTT. This encodes CASRGDRGPYSGNTIYF.

This chain links TRBV7-9 with TRBJ2-2; no definite D call. This CDR3 region has 14 residues. Trimming took 8 bases from V and 4 from J, leaving 14 bases between them. Germline lookup yields CDR1 SEHNR and CDR2 FQNEAQ (reference sequence). CDR3 residues: CASRTRLGTGELFF. CDR3 DNA: TGTGCCAGCCGTACCAGACTGGGCACCGGGGAGCTGTTTTTT.

Notes on this clone: A junction end diverges from the germline sequence, so it may reflect a read error. This chain uses TRBV28 with TRBJ1-3, with no clear D. The length of the CDR3 is 13 residues. Germline loops: CDR1 MDHEN, CDR2 SYDVKM. The CDR3 coding sequence is TGTGCCAGCAGTTTAGCGGTTGGAGACACCATATATTTT. Protein: CASSLAVGDTIYF.

Only one count was recorded for this clone. The chain joins TRBV30 to TRBJ2-3; a weak D match, TRBD2 (6 bases). The CDR3 is 10 amino acids. CDR1 GTSNPN and CDR2 SVGIG come from the germline V gene (reference sequence). CDR3 nucleotides: TGTGGGGGGGGCACAGATACGCAGTATTTT. It specifies CGGGTDTQYF.

The rearrangement links TRBV6-1 to TRBJ1-3, with TRBD1 identical over 10 bases. This CDR3 has 15 residues. The V and J ends lost 7 bases and 4 bases, in that order; junction bases with no gene match: 7. Germline CDR1 and CDR2: MNHNS and SASEGT. This CDR3 is CASKRQGASGNTIYF. Written as DNA, the CDR3 is TGTGCCAGCAAAAGACAGGGGGCGAGCGGAAACACCATATATTTT.

J is TRBJ2-2 and V is TRBV5-1, with 8 bases fitting TRBD2. In germline, CDR1 is SGHRS, CDR2 YFSETQ. Trimming cost V 3 bases and J 4 bases; bases outside gene matches: 5. The CDR3 spans 15 residues. The CDR3 reads CASSSGGGSTGELFF. As DNA, the CDR3 is TGCGCCAGCAGCTCCGGGGGGGGAAGCACCGGGGAGCTGTTTTTT.

This clone was counted a single time. V and J are TRBV7-3 and TRBJ2-7; 9 positions agree with TRBD1. The germline V gene encodes CDR1 SGHTA and CDR2 FQGTGA. V was clipped by 7 bases and J by 4 bases; unmatched bases: 8. This CDR3 region has 14 residues. CDR3 in DNA: TGTGCCAGCAAACCGGGACAGGGACTATACGAGCAGTACTTC. Protein: CASKPGQGLYEQYF.

The chain uses TRBV5-6 and TRBJ2-1, with D unclear. V lost 2 bases and J lost 3, with 9 bases in between. Per germline, CDR1 SGHDT and CDR2 YYEEEE. CDR3 length: 14 residues. The DNA for the CDR3 is TGTGCCAGCAGCTTATTGGAGAGCTACAATGAGCAGTTCTTC. Protein sequence: CASSLLESYNEQFF. Full variable domain (rest looked up from reference TRBV5-6 and TRBJ2-1): DAGVTQSPTHLIKTRGQQVTLRCSPKSGHDTVSWYQQALGQGPQFIFQYYEEEERQRGNFPDRFSGHQFPNYSSELNVNALLLGDSALYLCASSLLESYNEQFFGPGTRLTVL.

The chain employs TRBV6-1 and TRBJ2-7, with D maybe TRBD2 (6 bases). Trimming pared 4 bases from V and 5 bases from J, leaving 15 bases between. Germline V gene data show CDR1 as MNHNS and CDR2 as SASEGT. The CDR3 is made up of 14 amino acids. CDR3 nucleotides: TGTGCCAGCAGTGGTGTCGGGAGTACCCACGAGCAGTACTTC. This gives the protein CASSGVGSTHEQYF.

The CDR3 sequence is CASSLQGAAGYTF. The CDR3 DNA reads as TGTGCCAGCAGCTTGCAGGGGGCGGCCGGCTACACCTTC. The genes are TRBV5-4 and TRBJ1-2; 8 bases match TRBD1. CDR1 is SGHNT and CDR2 is YYREEE in the germline V gene (reference sequence). The CDR3 runs 13 residues. V dropped 1 base and J dropped 8; count of bases not matched to a gene: 4.